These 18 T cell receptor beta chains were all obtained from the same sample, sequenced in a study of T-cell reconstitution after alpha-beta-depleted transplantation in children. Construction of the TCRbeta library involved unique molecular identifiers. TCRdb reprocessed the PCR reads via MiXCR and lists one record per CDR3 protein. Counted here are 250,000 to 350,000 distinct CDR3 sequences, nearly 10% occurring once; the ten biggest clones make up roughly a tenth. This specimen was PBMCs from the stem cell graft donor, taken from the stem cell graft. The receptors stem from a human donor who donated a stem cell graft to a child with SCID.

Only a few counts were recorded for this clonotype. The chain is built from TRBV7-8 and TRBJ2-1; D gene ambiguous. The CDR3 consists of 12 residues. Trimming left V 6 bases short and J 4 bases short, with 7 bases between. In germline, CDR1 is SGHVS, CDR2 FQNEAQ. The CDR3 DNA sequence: TGTGCCAGCAGTCCCAAATACAATGAGCAGTTCTTC. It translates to CASSPKYNEQFF.

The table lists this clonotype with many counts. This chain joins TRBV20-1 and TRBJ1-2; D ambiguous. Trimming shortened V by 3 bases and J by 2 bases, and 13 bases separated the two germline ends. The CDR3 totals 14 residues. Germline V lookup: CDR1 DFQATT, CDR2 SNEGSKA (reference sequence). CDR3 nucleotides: TGCAGTGCTAGTGCCAATTCCCCGAACTATGGCTACACCTTC. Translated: CSASANSPNYGYTF.

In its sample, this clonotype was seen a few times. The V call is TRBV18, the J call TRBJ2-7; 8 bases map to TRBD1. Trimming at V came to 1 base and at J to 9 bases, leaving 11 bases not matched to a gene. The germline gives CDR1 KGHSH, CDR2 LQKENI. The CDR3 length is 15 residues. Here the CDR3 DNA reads TGTGCCAGCTCACCACTAATGGACAGGGCTCGGGTGCAGTACTTC. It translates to CASSPLMDRARVQYF.

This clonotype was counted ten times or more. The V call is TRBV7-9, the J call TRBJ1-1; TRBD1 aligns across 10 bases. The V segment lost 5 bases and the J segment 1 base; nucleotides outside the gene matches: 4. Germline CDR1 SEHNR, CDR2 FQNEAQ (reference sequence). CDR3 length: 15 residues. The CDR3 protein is CASSTGQGTNTEAFF. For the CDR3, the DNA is TGTGCCAGCAGCACGGGACAGGGGACGAACACTGAAGCTTTCTTT.

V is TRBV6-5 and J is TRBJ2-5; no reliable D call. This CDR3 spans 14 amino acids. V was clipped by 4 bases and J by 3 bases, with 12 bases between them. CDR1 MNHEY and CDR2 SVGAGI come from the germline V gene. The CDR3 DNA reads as TGTGCCAGCAGTTGGCAAGGATCTGAAGAGACCCAGTACTTC. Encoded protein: CASSWQGSEETQYF.

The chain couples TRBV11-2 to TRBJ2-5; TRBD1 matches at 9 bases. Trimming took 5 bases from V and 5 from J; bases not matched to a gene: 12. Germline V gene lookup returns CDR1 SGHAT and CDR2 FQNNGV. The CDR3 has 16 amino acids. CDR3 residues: CASSNRDRANGETQYF. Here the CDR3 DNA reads TGTGCCAGCAGCAACCGGGACAGGGCGAATGGGGAGACCCAGTACTTC.

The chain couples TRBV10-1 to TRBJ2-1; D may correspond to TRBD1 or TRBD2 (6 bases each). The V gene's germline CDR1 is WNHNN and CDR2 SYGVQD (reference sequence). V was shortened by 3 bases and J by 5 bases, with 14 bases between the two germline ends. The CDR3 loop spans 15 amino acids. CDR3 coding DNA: TGCGCCAGCAGTGACCTGAGGGGGGTCAACAATGAGCAGTTCTTC. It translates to CASSDLRGVNNEQFF.

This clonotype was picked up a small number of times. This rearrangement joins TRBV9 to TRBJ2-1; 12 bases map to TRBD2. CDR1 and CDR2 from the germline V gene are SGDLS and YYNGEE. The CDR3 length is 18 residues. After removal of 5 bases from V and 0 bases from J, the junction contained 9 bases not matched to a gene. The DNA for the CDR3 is TGTGCCAGCAGTGGAAGACTAGCGGGGGAGGGCTCCTACAATGAGCAGTTCTTC. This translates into CASSGRLAGEGSYNEQFF.

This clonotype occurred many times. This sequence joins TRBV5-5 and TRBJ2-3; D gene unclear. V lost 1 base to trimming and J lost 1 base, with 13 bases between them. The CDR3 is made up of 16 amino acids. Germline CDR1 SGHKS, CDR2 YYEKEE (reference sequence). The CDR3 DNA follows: TGTGCCAGCAGCTTGAGGGTCGACGGCGGCACAGATACGCAGTATTTT. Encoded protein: CASSLRVDGGTDTQYF.

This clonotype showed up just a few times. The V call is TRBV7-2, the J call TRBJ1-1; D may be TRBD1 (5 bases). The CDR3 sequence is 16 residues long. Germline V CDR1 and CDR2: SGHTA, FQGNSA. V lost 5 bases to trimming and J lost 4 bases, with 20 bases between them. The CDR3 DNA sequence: TGTGCCAGCAGCGCCAGCTGGGGACTCAGAAGCACTGAAGCTTTCTTT. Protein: CASSASWGLRSTEAFF. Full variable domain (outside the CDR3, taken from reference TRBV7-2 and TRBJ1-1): GAGVSQSPSNKVTEKGKDVELRCDPISGHTALYWYRQSLGQGLEFLIYFQGNSAPDKSGLPSDRFSAERTGGSVSTLTIQRTQQEDSAVYLCASSASWGLRSTEAFFGQGTRLTVV.

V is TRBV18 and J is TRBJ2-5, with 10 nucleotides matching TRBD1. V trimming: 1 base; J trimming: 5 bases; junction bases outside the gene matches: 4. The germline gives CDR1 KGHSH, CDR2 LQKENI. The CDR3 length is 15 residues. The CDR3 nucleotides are TGTGCCAGCTCACCACGACAGGGGGCTTTGGAGACCCAGTACTTC. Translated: CASSPRQGALETQYF.

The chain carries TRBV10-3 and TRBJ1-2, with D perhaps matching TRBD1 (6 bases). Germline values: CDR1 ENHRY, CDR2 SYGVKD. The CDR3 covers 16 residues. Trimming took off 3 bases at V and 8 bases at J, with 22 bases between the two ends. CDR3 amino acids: CAISERVGGLEEGYTF. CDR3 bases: TGTGCCATCAGTGAACGGGTCGGGGGGCTCGAGGAAGGCTACACCTTC.

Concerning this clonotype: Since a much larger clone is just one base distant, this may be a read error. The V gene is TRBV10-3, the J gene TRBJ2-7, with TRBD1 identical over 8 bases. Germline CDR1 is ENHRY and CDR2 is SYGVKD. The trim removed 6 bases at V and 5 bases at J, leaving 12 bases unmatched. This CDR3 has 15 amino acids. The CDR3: CAISCTGTGGNEQYF. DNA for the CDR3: TGTGCCATCAGCTGCACCGGGACAGGAGGGAACGAGCAGTACTTC.

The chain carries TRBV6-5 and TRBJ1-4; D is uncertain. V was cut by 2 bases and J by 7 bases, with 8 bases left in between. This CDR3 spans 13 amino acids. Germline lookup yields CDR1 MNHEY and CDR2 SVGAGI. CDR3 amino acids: CASSYDTTEKLFF. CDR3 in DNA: TGTGCCAGCAGTTACGATACAACTGAAAAACTGTTTTTT.

CDR3 in DNA: TGTGCCAGCAGCCCAGCCAATGCCTACAATGAGCAGTTCTTC. It encodes CASSPANAYNEQFF. The chain links TRBV7-2 to TRBJ2-1; D unclear. Trimming cost V 5 bases and J 2 bases, with 10 bases left between them. CDR1 is SGHTA, CDR2 FQGNSA, per germline. The CDR3 runs 14 residues. Using reference TRBV7-2 and TRBJ2-1 for the parts outside the CDR3, the full variable domain is GAGVSQSPSNKVTEKGKDVELRCDPISGHTALYWYRQSLGQGLEFLIYFQGNSAPDKSGLPSDRFSAERTGGSVSTLTIQRTQQEDSAVYLCASSPANAYNEQFFGPGTRLTVL.

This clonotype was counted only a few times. The DNA of the CDR3 is TGCAGTGCTACTGCCAGGGGATCCATCTACGAGCAGTACTTC. Translating gives CSATARGSIYEQYF. The chain uses TRBV20-1 and TRBJ2-7; D is possibly TRBD1 (6 bases). Germline CDR1 is DFQATT and CDR2 is SNEGSKA (reference sequence). The CDR3 totals 14 residues. The V and J ends lost 4 bases and 3 bases respectively, with 16 bases between them.

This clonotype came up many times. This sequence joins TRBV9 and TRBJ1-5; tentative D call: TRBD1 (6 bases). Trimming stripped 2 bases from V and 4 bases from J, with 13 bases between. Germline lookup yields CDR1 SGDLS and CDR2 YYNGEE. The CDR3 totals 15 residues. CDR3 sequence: CASSVGGAPNQPQHF. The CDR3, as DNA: TGTGCCAGCAGCGTTGGGGGGGCGCCGAATCAGCCCCAGCATTTT.

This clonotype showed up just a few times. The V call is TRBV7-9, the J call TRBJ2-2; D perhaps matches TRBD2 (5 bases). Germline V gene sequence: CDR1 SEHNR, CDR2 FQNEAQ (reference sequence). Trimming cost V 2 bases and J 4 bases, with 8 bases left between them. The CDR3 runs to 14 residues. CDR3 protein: CASSLMEVTGELFF. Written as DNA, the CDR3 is TGTGCCAGCAGCTTAATGGAGGTCACCGGGGAGCTGTTTTTT.